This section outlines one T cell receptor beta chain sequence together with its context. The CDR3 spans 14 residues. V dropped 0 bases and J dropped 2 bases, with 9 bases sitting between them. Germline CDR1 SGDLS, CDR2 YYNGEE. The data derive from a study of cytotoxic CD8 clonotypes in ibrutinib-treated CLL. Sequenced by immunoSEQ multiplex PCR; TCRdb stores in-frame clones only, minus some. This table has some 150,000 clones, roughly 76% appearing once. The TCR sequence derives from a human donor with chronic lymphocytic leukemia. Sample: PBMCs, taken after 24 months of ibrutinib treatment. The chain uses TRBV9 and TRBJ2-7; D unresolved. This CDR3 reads CASSVGAGTYEQYF. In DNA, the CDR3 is TGTGCCAGCAGCGTAGGGGCAGGCACCTACGAGCAGTACTTC.